This entry lists 9 T cell receptor beta chains sequenced from one sample in a study of blood T cell repertoires in COVID-19. Profiled with immunoSEQ multiplex PCR; TCRdb holds only in-frame clones, not every one. The sample records 150,000 to 200,000 clones, under 90% being singletons. The sequenced sample was peripheral blood. The receptors originated from a woman of 80 years or more with active or convalescent COVID-19.

This clone appeared a few times. The CDR3 DNA is TGTGCCAGCAGCGCAATTGGGGGCAGGGGGCATCTCTCAGACGAGCAGTACTTC. This codes for CASSAIGGRGHLSDEQYF. The rearrangement joins TRBV7-9 to TRBJ2-7, with TRBD1 matching over 8 bases. Germline lookup yields CDR1 SEHNR and CDR2 FQNEAQ (reference sequence). The CDR3 is 18 amino acids. J was trimmed by 5 bases and V by 5 bases; bases with no gene match: 20.

The V and J genes are TRBV2 and TRBJ1-2; the D gene is possibly TRBD1 (6 bases). The CDR3 loop spans 13 amino acids. Trimming pared 7 bases from V and 4 bases from J, leaving 13 bases between. Germline CDR1 and CDR2: SNHLY and FYNNEI. The CDR3: CASTRGGGYGYTF. CDR3 in DNA: TGTGCCAGCACCCGAGGGGGGGGCTATGGCTACACCTTC.

This chain links TRBV3-1 (or the pseudogene TRBV3-2) with TRBJ2-2, with 10 bases lining up with TRBD2. The V and J ends lost 4 bases and 5 bases, in that order; junction bases with no gene match: 7. CDR3 length: 16 amino acids. Germline-derived CDR1 and CDR2 are LGHDT and YNNKEL (reference sequence). CDR3 bases: TGTGCCAGCAGCCTAATCAGACTAGCGGGTACCGGGGAGCTGTTTTTT. Its translation: CASSLIRLAGTGELFF.

V usage is TRBV3-1 (or the pseudogene TRBV3-2) and J usage is TRBJ2-7; 12 nucleotides match TRBD2. CDR1 is LGHDT, CDR2 YNNKEL, per germline (reference sequence). This CDR3 region has 17 residues. J gave up 0 bases and V 4 bases, and 7 bases lay outside the gene matches. The CDR3 coding sequence is TGTGCCAGCAGCCCCCCGGGACTAGCGGGCGTCTCCTACGAGCAGTACTTC. Encoded protein: CASSPPGLAGVSYEQYF.

This clone was counted between two and nine times. V usage is TRBV19 and J usage is TRBJ2-2; 16 bases align to TRBD2. Germline lookup yields CDR1 LNHDA and CDR2 SQIVND (reference sequence). V lost 5 bases, J lost 0 bases, and 6 bases stayed unmatched. The CDR3 is made up of 19 amino acids. CDR3 amino acids: CASSLVGLAGGPNTGELFF. The CDR3 DNA reads as TGTGCCAGTAGTTTAGTGGGACTAGCGGGAGGGCCGAACACCGGGGAGCTGTTTTTT.

The chain couples TRBV12-3 or TRBV12-4 to TRBJ1-2; D is uncertain. The CDR3 loop spans 13 amino acids. Trimming took off 3 bases at V and 0 bases at J, with 5 bases between the two ends. DNA for the CDR3: TGTGCCAGCAGTTTTACAGCTAACTATGGCTACACCTTC. Protein product: CASSFTANYGYTF.

The chain couples TRBV5-4 to TRBJ2-2, with 12 bases matching TRBD2. From germline, CDR1 is SGHNT and CDR2 YYREEE (reference sequence). This CDR3 contains 16 residues. V trimming: 3 bases; J trimming: 6 bases; junction bases outside the gene matches: 6. The CDR3 nucleotides are TGTGCCAGCAGCTCCACTAGCGGGAGGATGGCCGGGGAGCTGTTTTTT. Protein sequence: CASSSTSGRMAGELFF.

This sequence joins TRBV30 and TRBJ1-5, with a possible D match to TRBD1 (5 bases). V was trimmed by 0 bases and J by 9 bases, leaving 15 bases between them. The CDR3 covers 14 residues. Germline-derived CDR1 and CDR2 are GTSNPN and SVGIG (reference sequence). The DNA for the CDR3 is TGTGCCTGGAGTGTAGTACAGGCCCAGGGGCCCCAGCATTTT. Protein: CAWSVVQAQGPQHF.

The chain has TRBV11-3 and TRBJ2-1; D perhaps matches TRBD2 (5 bases). Deletions cut 5 bases from V and 9 bases from J, with 17 bases between. The CDR3 is made up of 14 amino acids. The germline V gene has CDR1 SGHNT and CDR2 YENEEA. CDR3 sequence: CASSPGKGLGEQFF. CDR3 coding DNA: TGTGCCAGCAGCCCCGGGAAAGGGTTGGGTGAGCAGTTCTTC.